Below, 26 T cell receptor beta chains from the same sample are listed, as sequenced in a study of T cell repertoires in aging, cancer and after chemotherapy. A mixed TRB-A/B primer pool amplified rearranged TRB by multiplex touch-down PCR. TCRdb redid the calling of the multiplex PCR reads with MiXCR, one entry per CDR3 protein. The sample contains around 2,000 distinct CDR3 sequences, about a quarter of which appear only once. The template was genomic DNA from peripheral blood, not RNA. Source material: blood. Receptor source: a human donor in good health.

This clonotype is judged large (0.1 to 1%). The V and J genes are TRBV27 and TRBJ2-2; D uncertain. The length of the CDR3 is 12 residues. Trimming cost V 5 bases and J 5 bases, with 6 bases left between them. Germline V gives CDR1 MNHEY, CDR2 SMNVEV (reference sequence). The DNA for the CDR3 is TGTGCCAGCAGTCTCCAGACCGGGGAGCTGTTTTTT. Translating gives CASSLQTGELFF.

This clonotype is labeled as medium-sized. The rearrangement uses TRBV12-3 or TRBV12-4 and TRBJ2-2; 7 bases match TRBD1. This CDR3 is 16 amino acids long. V lost 5 bases and J lost 1; bases outside the gene matches: 7. In DNA form, the CDR3 reads TGTGCCAGCAGTCCTGGGTGGGACAGGAACACCGGGGAGCTGTTTTTT. Amino acid sequence: CASSPGWDRNTGELFF.

This clonotype is labeled as medium-sized. This chain joins TRBV19 and TRBJ2-4, with 7 positions matching TRBD1. This CDR3 is built from 15 residues. Trimming took 6 bases from V and 2 from J; bases not matched to a gene: 7. The germline V gene has CDR1 LNHDA and CDR2 SQIVND (reference sequence). CDR3 DNA: TGTGCCAGTAGGGAAGGGGGCGATCCCAAAAACATTCAGTACTTC. Residues: CASREGGDPKNIQYF.

V and J are TRBV20-1 and TRBJ2-1; 9 bases line up with TRBD2. From germline, CDR1 is DFQATT and CDR2 SNEGSKA (reference sequence). Unmatched junction bases numbered 19, after V lost 3 bases and J lost 7 bases. The CDR3 sequence is 18 residues long. The CDR3 is CSARGRVVASGAYNEQFF. CDR3 DNA sequence: TGCAGTGCTAGGGGAAGGGTAGTGGCTAGCGGGGCTTATAATGAGCAGTTCTTC.

This clonotype is categorized as medium-sized. This chain connects TRBV7-6 to TRBJ1-6; no definite D call. The germline V and J ends were trimmed by 3 bases and 7 bases, with 10 bases remaining between them. This CDR3 is 14 amino acids long. CDR1 is SGHVS and CDR2 is FNYEAQ in the germline V gene. CDR3: CASSFGAENSPLHF. The DNA for the CDR3 is TGTGCCAGCAGCTTTGGCGCAGAGAATTCACCCCTCCACTTT.

J is TRBJ1-2 and V is TRBV5-1; D unresolved. Germline CDR1 and CDR2: SGHRS and YFSETQ. Trimming removed 4 bases at V and 3 bases at J, with 10 bases between. CDR3 size: 13 residues. CDR3 sequence (DNA): TGCGCCAGCAGCCCGGACTCAGACTATGGCTACACCTTC. Translated: CASSPDSDYGYTF.

By frequency in the sample, this clonotype is large. The V and J genes are TRBV6-6 and TRBJ2-5; 8 bases fit TRBD1. The CDR3 contains 15 residues. V gave up 2 bases and J gave up 5 bases; unmatched junction bases: 7. Germline-derived CDR1 and CDR2 are MNHNY and SVGAGI (reference sequence). The CDR3 DNA is TGTGCCAGCAGTTACCCAGGACAGGGAAAGGAGACCCAGTACTTC. This encodes CASSYPGQGKETQYF.

By sample fraction, this clonotype is medium-sized. The chain joins TRBV5-5 to TRBJ2-5; 7 bases fit TRBD2. CDR1 and CDR2 from the germline V gene are SGHKS and YYEKEE (reference sequence). J was trimmed by 0 bases and V by 3 bases; bases with no gene match: 8. The CDR3 is 16 amino acids. CDR3 sequence: CASSWGQRGNQETQYF. DNA of the CDR3: TGTGCCAGCAGCTGGGGCCAGCGGGGAAACCAAGAGACCCAGTACTTC.

The chain combines TRBV5-1 with TRBJ1-5; the D is unclear. The length of the CDR3 is 13 residues. Trimming removed 7 bases at V and 3 bases at J, with 11 bases between. The germline CDR1 and CDR2 sequences are SGHRS and YFSETQ. The CDR3 bases are TGCGCCAGCGCGAAAGGTCCCAATCAGCCCCAGCATTTT. Its protein product is CASAKGPNQPQHF.

This rearrangement joins TRBV12-3 or TRBV12-4 to TRBJ1-1; D gene unclear. The V end lost 4 bases, the J end lost 0 bases, and 9 bases lay between the germline ends. The CDR3 loop spans 14 amino acids. CDR3 coding DNA: TGTGCCAGCAGTTCAAACCTAATGAACACTGAAGCTTTCTTT. It is translated as CASSSNLMNTEAFF.

There are a few counts of this clonotype. The rearrangement joins TRBV27 to TRBJ1-3, with TRBD1 identical over 8 bases. Looked up from germline, CDR1 is MNHEY and CDR2 is SMNVEV (reference sequence). CDR3 length equals 20 residues. The ends lost 2 bases at V and 0 bases at J; junction bases unmatched: 15. CDR3 sequence (DNA): TGTGCCAGCAGTTTACGGGACAGGTTCCGGGCTTCCCACTCTGGAAACACCATATATTTT. This translates into CASSLRDRFRASHSGNTIYF.

This chain joins TRBV20-1 and TRBJ2-5, with 15 bases identical to TRBD2. This CDR3 region has 18 residues. Per the germline V gene, CDR1 is DFQATT and CDR2 is SNEGSKA (reference sequence). After removal of 4 bases from V and 0 bases from J, the junction contained 9 bases not matched to a gene. The CDR3: CSANHGLAGGLYQETQYF. The CDR3 bases are TGCAGTGCTAACCACGGACTAGCGGGGGGGCTTTACCAAGAGACCCAGTACTTC.

CDR3 protein: CASSLLGPTRGEQYF. CDR3 in DNA: TGTGCCAGCAGCTTACTAGGGCCTACCCGTGGGGAGCAGTACTTC. The genes are TRBV13 and TRBJ2-7, with D uncertain. Trimming left V 2 bases short and J 7 bases short, with 18 bases between. This CDR3 contains 15 residues. The germline CDR1 and CDR2 sequences are PRHDT and FYEKMQ (reference sequence). Based on the CDR3 plus reference TRBV13 and TRBJ2-7, the full variable domain is AAGVIQSPRHLIKEKRETATLKCYPIPRHDTVYWYQQGPGQDPQFLISFYEKMQSDKGSIPDRFSAQQFSDYHSELNMSSLELGDSALYFCASSLLGPTRGEQYFGPGTRLTVT.

Sample share makes this clonotype large (0.1 to 1%). This chain connects TRBV6-5 to TRBJ2-1, with 8 bases lining up with TRBD1. V dropped 0 bases and J dropped 5; count of bases not matched to a gene: 6. CDR3 length: 16 residues. The germline V gene encodes CDR1 MNHEY and CDR2 SVGAGI. The CDR3 nucleotides are TGTGCCAGCAGTTACTCGTGGACAGGGATCAACAATGAGCAGTTCTTC. Translating it yields CASSYSWTGINNEQFF.

In this sample, this clonotype turned up a few times. The chain joins TRBV7-9 to TRBJ2-1; D perhaps matches TRBD2 (6 bases). This CDR3 spans 13 amino acids. CDR1 SEHNR and CDR2 FQNEAQ come from the germline V gene (reference sequence). V was clipped by 5 bases and J by 7 bases, with 12 bases between them. CDR3 region: CASSNRDSNEQFF. CDR3 bases: TGTGCCAGCAGCAACCGGGACTCTAATGAGCAGTTCTTC.

The chain couples TRBV7-2 to TRBJ2-2, with D maybe TRBD1 (5 bases). Per the germline V gene, CDR1 is SGHTA and CDR2 is FQGNSA. The CDR3 has 15 residues. The germline V and J ends were trimmed by 1 base and 2 bases, with 8 bases remaining between them. The CDR3 DNA reads TGTGCCAGCAGCTTAGGGACAACTAACACCGGGGAGCTGTTTTTT. Translated: CASSLGTTNTGELFF.

This clonotype turned up a few times. This chain connects TRBV5-6 to TRBJ2-7, with 7 bases that match TRBD1. The germline gives CDR1 SGHDT, CDR2 YYEEEE. The trim removed 4 bases at V and 5 bases at J, leaving 12 bases unmatched. This CDR3 is 15 amino acids long. The CDR3: CASSQTRQGPHEQYF. CDR3 in DNA: TGTGCCAGCAGCCAGACCCGACAGGGTCCCCACGAGCAGTACTTC. Variable domain in full (rest from reference TRBV5-6 and TRBJ2-7): DAGVTQSPTHLIKTRGQQVTLRCSPKSGHDTVSWYQQALGQGPQFIFQYYEEEERQRGNFPDRFSGHQFPNYSSELNVNALLLGDSALYLCASSQTRQGPHEQYFGPGTRLTVT.

This CDR3 is CASQDTNTEAFF. The CDR3 DNA reads TGTGCCAGCCAGGACACGAACACTGAAGCTTTCTTT. The chain is built from TRBV12-3 or TRBV12-4 and TRBJ1-1; tentative D call: TRBD1 (5 bases). Trimming took 8 bases from V and 1 from J, leaving 8 bases between them. The CDR3 loop spans 12 amino acids.

The rearrangement links TRBV28 to TRBJ2-3; TRBD2 agrees at 11 bases. The V gene end was trimmed by 10 bases and the J gene end by 3 bases; junction bases not matched to a gene: 3. This CDR3 contains 13 residues. Germline CDR1 MDHEN, CDR2 SYDVKM. This CDR3 reads CATLAGVTDTQYF. The CDR3 DNA reads TGTGCCACACTAGCGGGGGTTACAGATACGCAGTATTTT.

This clonotype has more than one count but fewer than ten. The chain uses TRBV5-4 and TRBJ1-1; the D gene is possibly TRBD1 (5 bases). Germline V lookup: CDR1 SGHNT, CDR2 YYREEE (reference sequence). V lost 0 bases to trimming and J lost 1 base, with 7 bases between them. There are 14 residues in the CDR3. The CDR3 nucleotides read TGTGCCAGCAGCTTGGGAGGACAGAACACTGAAGCTTTCTTT. Translated, it gives CASSLGGQNTEAFF. The full variable domain, rest sourced from reference TRBV5-4 and TRBJ1-1, is ETGVTQSPTHLIKTRGQQVTLRCSSQSGHNTVSWYQQALGQGPQFIFQYYREEENGRGNFPPRFSGLQFPNYSSELNVNALELDDSALYLCASSLGGQNTEAFFGQGTRLTVV.

By sample fraction, this clonotype is large (0.1 to 1%). The rearrangement joins TRBV29-1 to TRBJ2-7; 8 bases are shared with TRBD2. V shed 1 base, J shed 2 bases, and the junction held 7 bases outside the gene matches. Germline values: CDR1 SQVTM, CDR2 ANQGSEA. The CDR3 has 15 residues. The CDR3, as DNA: TGCAGCGTTGAAGGCGGTGCGGGGGGACCCTACGAGCAGTACTTC. Encoded protein: CSVEGGAGGPYEQYF.

This clonotype is deemed large. CDR3 amino acids: CSVGQGSNEQFF. In DNA form, the CDR3 reads TGCAGCGTCGGACAGGGCAGCAATGAGCAGTTCTTC. The genes are TRBV29-1 and TRBJ2-1, with TRBD1 identical over 8 bases. Germline lookup yields CDR1 SQVTM and CDR2 ANQGSEA. The CDR3 runs 12 residues. With 6 bases clipped from V and 6 bases from J, the junction kept 4 bases outside the gene matches.

V and J are TRBV20-1 and TRBJ1-5; D is uncertain. The V end was cut by 3 bases, the J end by 0 bases, with 9 bases between. Germline values: CDR1 DFQATT, CDR2 SNEGSKA (reference sequence). This CDR3 region has 14 residues. CDR3 DNA sequence: TGCAGTGCTAGGTCATGGACTAGCAATCAGCCCCAGCATTTT. Its protein is CSARSWTSNQPQHF.

In its sample, this clonotype ranks as medium-sized. The chain has TRBV19 and TRBJ1-6; D is uncertain. Trimming shortened V by 1 base and J by 6 bases, and 7 bases separated the two germline ends. The germline CDR1 and CDR2 sequences are LNHDA and SQIVND (reference sequence). The CDR3 length is 14 residues. The CDR3 DNA reads TGTGCCAGTAGTATAGTGCCAGTTAATTCACCCCTCCACTTT. As protein: CASSIVPVNSPLHF. Filled out from reference TRBV19 and TRBJ1-6, the complete variable domain reads DGGITQSPKYLFRKEGQNVTLSCEQNLNHDAMYWYRQDPGQGLRLIYYSQIVNDFQKGDIAEGYSVSREKKESFPLTVTSAQKNPTAFYLCASSIVPVNSPLHFGNGTRLTVT.

By share, this clonotype ranks as medium-sized (0.01 to 0.1%). V is TRBV6-6 and J is TRBJ1-6; D not resolved. The germline V gene has CDR1 MNHNY and CDR2 SVGAGI (reference sequence). The CDR3 consists of 15 residues. Trimming stripped 6 bases from V and 6 bases from J, with 15 bases between. The CDR3 DNA reads as TGTGCCAGCAGCCTCGCCGGACTCAGTAATTCACCCCTCCACTTT. As protein: CASSLAGLSNSPLHF.

For this clonotype: Sequence at one end of the junction differs from germline and may be a read error. The rearrangement joins TRBV10-3 to TRBJ1-6, with TRBD1 as a possible D gene (5 bases). The CDR3 extends over 14 amino acids. Germline assignment: CDR1 ENHRY and CDR2 SYGVKD. CDR3 DNA: TGCGCCAGCAGCCTTGGGGGGAATAATTCACCCCTCCACTTT. The encoded protein is CASSLGGNNSPLHF.